This passage covers 15 T cell receptor beta chains from one sample sequenced in a study of T cell clones after liver transplantation. This table comes from immunoSEQ multiplex PCR, and its TCRdb copy is limited to in-frame clones, with some not included. Of 20,000 to 25,000 clones in the sample, approximately 93% were seen once. The sample here was CD8+ T cells from blood, taken nearly 26 months after liver transplant. The receptors shown here come from a human patient who received a liver transplant. The T cells may come from the graft donor.

CDR3 sequence reads: CASSQGPGQYYGYTF. The CDR3 DNA is TGCGCCAGCAGCCAAGGCCCGGGACAGTATTATGGCTACACCTTC. The V gene is TRBV4-1, the J gene TRBJ1-2; 7 nucleotides agree with TRBD1. The trim removed 1 base at V and 5 bases at J, leaving 7 bases unmatched. In germline, CDR1 is MGHRA, CDR2 YSYEKL. This CDR3 contains 15 residues.

The genes are TRBV28 and TRBJ2-7, with D perhaps TRBD2 (5 bases). The CDR3 is 16 amino acids. Germline assignment: CDR1 MDHEN and CDR2 SYDVKM. With 5 bases removed from V and 5 bases from J, the gap between germline ends came to 22 bases. The CDR3 region has the DNA TGTGCCAGCAGTCCCAGTGGTCGGGGTGCGAAACACGAGCAGTACTTC. It yields the protein CASSPSGRGAKHEQYF.

The chain employs TRBV4-3 and TRBJ1-2, with a weak D call TRBD1 (6 bases). The CDR3 totals 16 residues. Trimming took off 3 bases at V and 6 bases at J, with 20 bases between the two ends. Germline lookup yields CDR1 LGHNA and CDR2 YSLEER. CDR3 nucleotide sequence: TGCGCCAGCAGCCATCCCAATAACAGGGACGGCGATGGCTACACCTTC. Protein product: CASSHPNNRDGDGYTF.

The chain uses TRBV15 and TRBJ2-3, with 10 positions matching TRBD2. This CDR3 has 14 amino acids. The trim removed 7 bases at V and 6 bases at J, leaving 7 bases unmatched. From germline, CDR1 is LNHNV and CDR2 YYDKDF (reference sequence). The CDR3 DNA reads TGTGCCACCACCGGGACTAGCGTTACGGATACGCAGTATTTT. This encodes CATTGTSVTDTQYF.

This sequence joins TRBV25-1 and TRBJ1-2; D remains ambiguous. Trimming took 5 bases from V and 4 from J, leaving 8 bases between them. The CDR3 sequence is 12 residues long. Germline lookup yields CDR1 MGHDK and CDR2 SYGVNS. The CDR3 nucleotides read TGTGCCAGCAGTTCGCACCGCTATGGCTACACCTTC. It codes for CASSSHRYGYTF.

J is TRBJ1-1 and V is TRBV11-2; D is unresolved. V lost 3 bases to trimming and J lost 1 base, with 6 bases between them. The V gene's germline CDR1 is SGHAT and CDR2 FQNNGV. This CDR3 contains 13 residues. CDR3 residues: CASSFRGNTEAFF. The CDR3 DNA reads as TGTGCCAGCAGCTTTCGCGGGAACACTGAAGCTTTCTTT.

In its sample, this clone was seen once. This chain joins TRBV27 and TRBJ2-4, with 9 bases that match TRBD1. The junction had 0 bases not matched to a gene; V was cut back by 3 bases and J by 6 bases. Germline CDR1 is MNHEY and CDR2 is SMNVEV (reference sequence). This CDR3 is 13 amino acids long. The CDR3 DNA follows: TGTGCCAGCAGTTTGACAGGGGGAAACATTCAGTACTTC. This encodes CASSLTGGNIQYF.

The rearrangement links TRBV4-1 to TRBJ2-1; D not certain. V shed 0 bases and J shed 0 bases, with 9 bases lying between them. The germline gives CDR1 MGHRA, CDR2 YSYEKL. The CDR3 loop spans 16 amino acids. The CDR3 DNA reads as TGCGCCAGCAGCCAAGACTACACGTACTCCTACAATGAGCAGTTCTTC. Amino acid sequence: CASSQDYTYSYNEQFF.

The genes are TRBV25-1 and TRBJ1-1; maybe TRBD1 (5 bases). The CDR3 loop spans 13 amino acids. V lost 1 base, J lost 6 bases, and 9 bases lay in between. Germline lookup yields CDR1 MGHDK and CDR2 SYGVNS. The CDR3 nucleotides are TGTGCCAGCAGTGAATTGGGGCTGGCTGAAGCTTTCTTT. It codes for CASSELGLAEAFF.

The chain combines TRBV5-4 with TRBJ2-1; D is perhaps TRBD1 or TRBD2 (6 bases each). The germline V gene has CDR1 SGHNT and CDR2 YYREEE (reference sequence). This CDR3 spans 16 amino acids. V lost 3 bases, J lost 1 base, and 14 bases lay in between. CDR3 loop: CASSWTTGRSYNEQFF. As DNA, the CDR3 is TGTGCCAGCAGCTGGACTACAGGGAGGTCCTACAATGAGCAGTTCTTC.

Comments on this clone: The germline gene is not matched at one end of the junction; a read error may be the cause. The J gene is TRBJ2-1, the V gene TRBV7-7, with 12 nucleotides matching TRBD1. The CDR3 length is 16 residues. Germline V gene lookup returns CDR1 SSHAT and CDR2 FNYEAQ (reference sequence). The CDR3 protein is CASSLRDRGPFNEQFF. The CDR3 DNA reads TGTGCTAGCAGCCTACGGGACAGGGGGCCGTTCAATGAGCAGTTCTTC.

J is TRBJ1-4 and V is TRBV28; D gene unclear. Deletions cut 1 base from V and 0 bases from J, with 9 bases between. Germline V gives CDR1 MDHEN, CDR2 SYDVKM. The CDR3 has 16 residues. CDR3 nucleotides: TGTGCCAGCAGTTTATATCGGGAAGCAACTAATGAAAAACTGTTTTTT. This gives the protein CASSLYREATNEKLFF.

The chain links TRBV5-1 to TRBJ2-7; D gene uncertain. Trimming pared 2 bases from V and 3 bases from J, leaving 15 bases between. Per the germline V gene, CDR1 is SGHRS and CDR2 is YFSETQ. The CDR3 loop spans 15 amino acids. CDR3 sequence (DNA): TGCGCCAGCAGCTTTGGACCCCGCCCAGGCTACGAGCAGTACTTC. Translation: CASSFGPRPGYEQYF. Based on the CDR3 plus reference TRBV5-1 and TRBJ2-7, the full variable domain is KAGVTQTPRYLIKTRGQQVTLSCSPISGHRSVSWYQQTPGQGLQFLFEYFSETQRNKGNFPGRFSGRQFSNSRSEMNVSTLELGDSALYLCASSFGPRPGYEQYFGPGTRLTVT.

J is TRBJ2-3 and V is TRBV10-3; a weak D match, TRBD2 (7 bases). CDR1 is ENHRY, CDR2 SYGVKD, per germline. Trimming left V 3 bases short and J 4 bases short, with 23 bases between. CDR3 size: 18 residues. CDR3 in amino acids: CAISEVLGAGVHADTQYF. CDR3 coding DNA: TGTGCCATCAGTGAAGTCTTGGGGGCGGGAGTTCATGCAGATACGCAGTATTTT.

The chain employs TRBV10-2 and TRBJ1-2, with unresolved D. V was trimmed by 8 bases and J by 5 bases, leaving 24 bases between them. Germline V gene data show CDR1 as WSHSY and CDR2 as SAAADI. This CDR3 is built from 16 residues. The CDR3 DNA reads as TGCGCCAGCCTCGGGAGCGTTGAAAGGCTGGGTTATGGCTACACCTTC. It encodes CASLGSVERLGYGYTF.